The 20 T cell receptor beta chains below come from one sample, sequenced in a study of early T cells in non-severe SARS-CoV-2 infection. TCRdb analysed the 5' RACE reads with MiXCR anew, one entry per CDR3 protein. The sample records tens of thousands of distinct CDR3 sequences, about 10% being singletons. The sequences come from whole blood, collected at baseline. These receptors were collected from an adult who was a healthcare worker with PCR-confirmed SARS-CoV-2 infection or an uninfected control (not recorded which).

Ten or more counts support this clonotype. This chain uses TRBV7-2 with TRBJ2-7, with 8 bases identical to TRBD2. Germline CDR1 reads SGHTA; CDR2 reads FQGNSA. This CDR3 region has 15 residues. With 5 bases clipped from V and 4 bases from J, the junction kept 10 bases outside the gene matches. The CDR3 coding sequence is TGTGCCAGCAGCCCGACGACTAGCGCCCCTTACGAGCAGTACTTC. Its protein product is CASSPTTSAPYEQYF.

V gene TRBV18 combines with J gene TRBJ2-2; 11 bases fit TRBD2. Germline V CDR1 and CDR2: KGHSH, LQKENI. CDR3 length: 15 residues. J gave up 5 bases and V 6 bases, and 5 bases lay outside the gene matches. CDR3 protein: CASSSTSGITGELFF. The DNA of the CDR3 is TGTGCCAGCTCCTCGACTAGCGGGATTACCGGGGAGCTGTTTTTT.

This clonotype came up a few times. The chain uses TRBV25-1 and TRBJ1-5, with a weak D call TRBD1 (6 bases). The CDR3 covers 14 residues. CDR1 is MGHDK and CDR2 is SYGVNS in the germline V gene. The V end lost 8 bases, the J end lost 5 bases, and 16 bases lay between the germline ends. CDR3 nucleotides: TGTGCCAGCGGGGGGGCAGGGAGCCATCAGCCCCAGCATTTT. Translation gives CASGGAGSHQPQHF.

In this sample, this clonotype turned up many times. The chain carries TRBV9 and TRBJ1-4; D is perhaps TRBD1 (6 bases). The CDR3 totals 15 residues. V dropped 0 bases and J dropped 8 bases, with 14 bases sitting between them. CDR1 SGDLS and CDR2 YYNGEE come from the germline V gene. The CDR3 DNA sequence: TGTGCCAGCAGCGTAGCTGGTCTGGGGGGCGAAAAACTGTTTTTT. Translated, it gives CASSVAGLGGEKLFF.

This clonotype was seen only a few times. The chain is built from TRBV4-1 and TRBJ2-1, with no clear D. In germline, CDR1 is MGHRA, CDR2 YSYEKL. V lost 0 bases and J 8 bases, leaving 11 bases between the germline ends. This CDR3 region has 14 residues. The CDR3 DNA follows: TGCGCCAGCAGCCAAGAGATTCGTAGTTATGAGCAGTTCTTC. Protein sequence: CASSQEIRSYEQFF.

In this sample, this clonotype turned up a few times. The V and J genes are TRBV7-2 and TRBJ2-1; 7 positions agree with TRBD2. The CDR3 loop spans 16 amino acids. J was trimmed by 7 bases and V by 0 bases; bases with no gene match: 9. Germline V gene sequence: CDR1 SGHTA, CDR2 FQGNSA. CDR3 in amino acids: CASSLAGGSLGNEQFF. The CDR3 DNA reads TGTGCCAGCAGCTTAGCTGGCGGGAGTCTGGGAAATGAGCAGTTCTTC.

This clonotype turned up a few times. This chain uses TRBV28 with TRBJ2-7; D is unresolved. This CDR3 contains 12 residues. V lost 5 bases and J lost 3, with 8 bases in between. The germline V gene encodes CDR1 MDHEN and CDR2 SYDVKM. CDR3 bases: TGTGCCAGCAGTCCTCTCAACTACGAGCAGTACTTC. Translating gives CASSPLNYEQYF.

As DNA, the CDR3 is TGTGCCAGCAGGCCCGGGACAGGGGCCGAGCAGTACTTC. This translates into CASRPGTGAEQYF. The rearrangement links TRBV28 to TRBJ2-7, with TRBD1 matching 10 bases. J lost 6 bases, V lost 6 bases, and 5 bases had no gene match. The V gene's germline CDR1 is MDHEN and CDR2 SYDVKM. CDR3 size: 13 residues.

This clonotype was found a few times. The rearrangement links TRBV3-1 to TRBJ2-7; tentative D call: TRBD2 (5 bases). There are 12 residues in the CDR3. CDR1 is LGHDT and CDR2 is YNNKEL in the germline V gene (reference sequence). The V and J ends lost 8 bases and 2 bases respectively, with 10 bases between them. This chain's CDR3 is CASGSSTYEQYF. The CDR3 nucleotides read TGTGCCAGCGGGAGTTCTACCTACGAGCAGTACTTC.

The chain recombines TRBV5-1 with TRBJ2-3, with unresolved D. Between the trimmed V and J ends, which lost 0 bases and 6 bases, there was a span of 14 bases. The length of the CDR3 is 15 residues. CDR1 and CDR2 from the germline V gene are SGHRS and YFSETQ. CDR3 region: CASSLAVGSLDTQYF. The CDR3 DNA reads as TGCGCCAGCAGCTTGGCCGTAGGGTCATTGGATACGCAGTATTTT.

This clonotype was counted between two and nine times. The chain links TRBV20-1 to TRBJ2-7, with a possible D match to TRBD2 (5 bases). CDR1 and CDR2 from the germline V gene are DFQATT and SNEGSKA (reference sequence). Deletions cut 5 bases from V and 1 base from J, with 12 bases between. The CDR3 length is 13 residues. Here the CDR3 DNA reads TGCAGTGCTCCCGGACTGCTTTCCTACGAGCAGTACTTC. Translating it yields CSAPGLLSYEQYF.

This clonotype was detected a few times. The CDR3 sequence is CASRKIGQLSTDTQYF. For the CDR3, the DNA is TGTGCCAGCAGGAAAATAGGACAGCTCAGCACAGATACGCAGTATTTT. The chain recombines TRBV6-1 with TRBJ2-3; TRBD1 might be the D (6 bases). The CDR3 extends over 16 amino acids. With 6 bases removed from V and 0 bases from J, the gap between germline ends came to 16 bases. Germline lookup yields CDR1 MNHNS and CDR2 SASEGT.

This clonotype was counted at least ten times. The gene calls are TRBV14 and TRBJ2-7; 9 bases fit TRBD2. V shed 3 bases and J 5 bases; nucleotides not matched to a gene: 8. Per germline, CDR1 SGHDN and CDR2 FVKESK. The CDR3 contains 15 residues. Written as DNA, the CDR3 is TGTGCCAGCAGCCACCTCAGCGGGAGGCCCAACGAGCAGTACTTC. Amino acids: CASSHLSGRPNEQYF.

This clonotype showed up just a few times. CDR3 in DNA: TGTGCCAGCTCACCACGGGGTAATGAAAAACTGTTTTTT. It is translated as CASSPRGNEKLFF. V is TRBV18 and J is TRBJ1-4; D remains unclear. V was trimmed by 1 base and J by 4 bases, leaving 4 bases between them. The V gene's germline CDR1 is KGHSH and CDR2 LQKENI. The CDR3 spans 13 residues.

This clonotype was recorded at least ten times. The chain links TRBV6-1 to TRBJ2-7; D ambiguous. The CDR3 is 15 amino acids. Germline V CDR1 and CDR2: MNHNS, SASEGT. V was shortened by 2 bases and J by 0 bases, with 11 bases between the two germline ends. The CDR3 reads CASSEKDGSSYEQYF. The CDR3 DNA is TGTGCCAGCAGTGAAAAGGACGGATCCTCCTACGAGCAGTACTTC.

This clonotype was counted only a few times. The V and J genes are TRBV6-6 and TRBJ1-1; D perhaps matches TRBD1 (6 bases). Germline assignment: CDR1 MNHNY and CDR2 SVGAGI (reference sequence). CDR3 length: 15 residues. With 6 bases removed from V and 7 bases from J, the gap between germline ends came to 21 bases. CDR3 protein: CASSSSRGRVNEAFF. CDR3 DNA: TGTGCCAGCAGCTCCTCAAGGGGGAGAGTGAATGAAGCTTTCTTT.

The CDR3 protein is CASLGQGPPEQYF. The DNA for the CDR3 is TGTGCCAGCTTGGGACAGGGGCCCCCCGAGCAGTACTTC. V is TRBV28 and J is TRBJ2-7, with 10 bases lining up with TRBD1. This CDR3 spans 13 amino acids. CDR1 is MDHEN, CDR2 SYDVKM, per germline. The V segment lost 8 bases and the J segment 6 bases; nucleotides outside the gene matches: 7.

V usage is TRBV4-1 and J usage is TRBJ2-5; D ambiguous. The V gene's germline CDR1 is MGHRA and CDR2 YSYEKL. Trimming cost V 4 bases and J 3 bases, with 18 bases left between them. The CDR3 sequence is 16 residues long. In DNA form, the CDR3 reads TGCGCCAGCAGCCCCCTCCCTAGTTCCCAGAAAGAGACCCAGTACTTC. It encodes CASSPLPSSQKETQYF.

This clonotype was detected only a few times. The chain has TRBV4-1 and TRBJ1-5; 7 nucleotides agree with TRBD1. The CDR3 consists of 16 residues. Germline V gives CDR1 MGHRA, CDR2 YSYEKL. V gave up 4 bases and J gave up 3 bases; unmatched junction bases: 9. In DNA, the CDR3 is TGCGCCAGCAGCCCCGAATACAGGGGACTCAATCAGCCCCAGCATTTT. Amino acid sequence: CASSPEYRGLNQPQHF.

This clonotype was seen more than once but under ten times. The J gene is TRBJ1-2, the V gene TRBV7-9, with a weak D call TRBD1 (5 bases). This CDR3 comprises 15 residues. V lost 5 bases and J lost 4, with 17 bases in between. Germline CDR1 and CDR2: SEHNR and FQNEAQ (reference sequence). The CDR3 is CASSHRDGTFYGYTF. The DNA of the CDR3 is TGTGCCAGCAGCCACCGGGACGGGACCTTCTATGGCTACACCTTC.